The T cell receptor (beta chain) under discussion was sequenced for a study of neoadjuvant anti-PD-1 for oral cavity cancer. In the study overall: Patients without progression got a fourth dose around day 43.

Time point: after neoadjuvant nivolumab, at surgical resection. About this clone itself: Its matching antigen is unknown.

Study results and caveats: Only three patients per response group were TCR-analyzed; validation needed. PBMC Gini-index clonality exceeded responders' in non-responders post-nivolumab.

Six replicates per PBMC sample, mostly from about 460 ng of genomic DNA. The table came from immunoSEQ multiplex PCR; TCRdb's copy has only in-frame clones and leaves some out. In the table there are over 13,000 clones, just under 75% of which are singletons. The ends were cut back, 2 bases at V and 1 base at J, with 14 bases in the middle. This CDR3 contains 16 residues. The germline V gene encodes CDR1 GTSNPN and CDR2 SVGIG (reference sequence). The clonotype was recovered from a person aged 35-79 years with oral cavity squamous cell carcinoma. The rearrangement uses TRBV30 and TRBJ1-4; D uncertain. Sequences were derived from PBMCs, sampled after nivolumab (anti-PD-1) treatment. The CDR3: CAWSRMDAGTNEKLFF. The CDR3 coding sequence is TGTGCCTGGAGTCGGATGGATGCGGGAACTAATGAAAAACTGTTTTTT.